This T cell receptor beta chain emerged from a study of shared T cell receptors in the human thymus. Clones were sequenced by immunoSEQ multiplex PCR, and TCRdb holds only the in-frame ones, with some missing. The sample comprises around 340,000 clones, 95% of which are singletons, and roughly 0.021% rests with the top ten. CDR1 is PRHDT and CDR2 is FYEKMQ in the germline V gene (reference sequence). The CDR3 consists of 15 residues. V lost 3 bases and J lost 6, with 18 bases in between. This chain links TRBV13 with TRBJ2-7; D ambiguous. The sequencing input was thymocytes. The TCR sequence derives from a human donor. The CDR3 DNA follows: TGTGCCAGCAGCTTCACCACAAGACCCAAATGCGAGCAGTACTTC. Amino acids: CASSFTTRPKCEQYF. Full variable domain (rest looked up from reference TRBV13 and TRBJ2-7): AAGVIQSPRHLIKEKRETATLKCYPIPRHDTVYWYQQGPGQDPQFLISFYEKMQSDKGSIPDRFSAQQFSDYHSELNMSSLELGDSALYFCASSFTTRPKCEQYFGPGTRLTVT.